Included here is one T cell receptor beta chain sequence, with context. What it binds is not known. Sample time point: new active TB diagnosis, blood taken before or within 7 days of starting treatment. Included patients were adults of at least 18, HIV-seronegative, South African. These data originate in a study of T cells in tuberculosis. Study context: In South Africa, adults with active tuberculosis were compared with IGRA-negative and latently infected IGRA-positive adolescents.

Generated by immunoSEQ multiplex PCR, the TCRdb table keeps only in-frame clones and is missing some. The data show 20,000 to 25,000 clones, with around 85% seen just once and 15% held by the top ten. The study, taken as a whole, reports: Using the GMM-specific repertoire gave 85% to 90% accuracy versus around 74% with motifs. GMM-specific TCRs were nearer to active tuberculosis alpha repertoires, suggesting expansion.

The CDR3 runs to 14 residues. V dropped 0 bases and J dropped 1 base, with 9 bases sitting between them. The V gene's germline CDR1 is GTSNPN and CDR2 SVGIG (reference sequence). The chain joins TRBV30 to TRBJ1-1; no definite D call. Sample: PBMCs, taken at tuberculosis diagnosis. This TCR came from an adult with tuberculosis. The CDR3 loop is CAWSVPPGNTEAFF. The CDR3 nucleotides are TGTGCCTGGAGTGTACCCCCGGGGAACACTGAAGCTTTCTTT.